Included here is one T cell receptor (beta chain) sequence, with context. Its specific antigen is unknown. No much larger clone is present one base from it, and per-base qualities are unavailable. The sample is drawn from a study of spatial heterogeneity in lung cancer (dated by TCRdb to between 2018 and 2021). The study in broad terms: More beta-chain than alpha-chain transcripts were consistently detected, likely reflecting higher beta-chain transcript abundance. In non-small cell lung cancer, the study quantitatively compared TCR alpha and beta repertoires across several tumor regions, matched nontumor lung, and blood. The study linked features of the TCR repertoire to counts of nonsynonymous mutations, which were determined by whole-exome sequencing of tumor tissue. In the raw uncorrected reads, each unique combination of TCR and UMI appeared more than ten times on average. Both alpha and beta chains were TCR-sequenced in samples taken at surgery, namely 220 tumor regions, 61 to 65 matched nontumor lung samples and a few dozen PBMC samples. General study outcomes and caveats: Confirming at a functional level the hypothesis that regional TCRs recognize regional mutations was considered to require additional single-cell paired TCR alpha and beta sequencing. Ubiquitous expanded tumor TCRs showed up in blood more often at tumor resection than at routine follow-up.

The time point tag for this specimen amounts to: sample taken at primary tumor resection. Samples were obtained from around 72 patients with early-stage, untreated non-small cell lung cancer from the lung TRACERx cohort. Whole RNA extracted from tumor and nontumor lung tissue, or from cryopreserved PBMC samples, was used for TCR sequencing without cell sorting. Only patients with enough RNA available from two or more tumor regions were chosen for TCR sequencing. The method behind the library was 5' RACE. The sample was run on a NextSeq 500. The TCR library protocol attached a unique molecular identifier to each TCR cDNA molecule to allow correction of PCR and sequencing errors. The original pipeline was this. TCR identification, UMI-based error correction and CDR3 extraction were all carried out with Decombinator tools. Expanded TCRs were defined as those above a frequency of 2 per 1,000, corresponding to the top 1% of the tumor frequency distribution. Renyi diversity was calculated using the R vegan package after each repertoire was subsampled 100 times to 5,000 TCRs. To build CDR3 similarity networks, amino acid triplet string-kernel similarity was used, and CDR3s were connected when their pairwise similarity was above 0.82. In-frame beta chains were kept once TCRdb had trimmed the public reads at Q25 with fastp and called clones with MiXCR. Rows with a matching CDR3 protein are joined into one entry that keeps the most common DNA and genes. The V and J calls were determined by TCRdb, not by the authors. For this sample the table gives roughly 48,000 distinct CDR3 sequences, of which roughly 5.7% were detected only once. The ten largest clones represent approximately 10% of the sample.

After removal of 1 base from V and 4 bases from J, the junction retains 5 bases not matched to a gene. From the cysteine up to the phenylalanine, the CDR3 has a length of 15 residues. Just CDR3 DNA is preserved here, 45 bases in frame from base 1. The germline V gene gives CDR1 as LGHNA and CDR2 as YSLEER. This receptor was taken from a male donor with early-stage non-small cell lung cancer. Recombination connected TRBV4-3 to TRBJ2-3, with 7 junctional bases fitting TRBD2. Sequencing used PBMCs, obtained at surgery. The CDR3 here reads CASSQVDRGADTQYF. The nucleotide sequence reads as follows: TGCGCCAGCAGCCAAGTTGATCGGGGGGCAGATACGCAGTATTTT.